Below, 8 T cell receptor beta chains from the same sample are listed, as sequenced in a study of blood T cell repertoires in COVID-19. Profiling relied on immunoSEQ multiplex PCR, and the TCRdb table lists in-frame clones only, not all of them. Here the sample spans some 210,000 clones, approximately 80% being singletons. Sample: PBMCs or T cells enriched from blood (not recorded which). The receptor source for this set is a man aged 35 to 55 who had recovered from COVID-19.

The genes are TRBV11-2 and TRBJ2-3, with TRBD2 matching 13 bases. The CDR3 runs 15 residues. J was trimmed by 11 bases and V by 5 bases; bases with no gene match: 10. Germline CDR1 and CDR2: SGHAT and FQNNGV. Here the CDR3 DNA reads TGTGCCAGCAGCCGGACTAGCGGGGGCCCCGGTGGGCAGTATTTT. Its protein product is CASSRTSGGPGGQYF.

CDR3 nucleotide sequence: TGTGCCAGTAGTATAGGAGCCACCGCGCTACTCTATGGCTACACCTTC. This translates into CASSIGATALLYGYTF. This rearrangement joins TRBV19 to TRBJ1-2; D call uncertain. The CDR3 has 16 residues. CDR1 LNHDA and CDR2 SQIVND come from the germline V gene (reference sequence). V dropped 1 base and J dropped 4 bases, with 16 bases sitting between them.

The rearrangement links TRBV12-5 to TRBJ2-7; D is possibly TRBD2 (5 bases). The V gene lost 0 bases and the J gene lost 5 bases, with 8 bases spanning the gap. The CDR3 extends over 13 amino acids. The germline CDR1 and CDR2 sequences are LGHNT and FRNRAP. CDR3 in DNA: TGTGCTAGTGGTTTGGTTAGCGCGGACGAGCAGTACTTC. Translating gives CASGLVSADEQYF.

This chain uses TRBV20-1 with TRBJ1-3; TRBD1 is a possible D gene (6 bases). Trimming stripped 3 bases from V and 0 bases from J, with 24 bases between. Germline assignment: CDR1 DFQATT and CDR2 SNEGSKA (reference sequence). The CDR3 covers 19 residues. The CDR3 nucleotides read TGCAGTGCTAGTGGGATCCCCCTCGACAGGTCAAACTCTGGAAACACCATATATTTT. It codes for CSASGIPLDRSNSGNTIYF.

The V call is TRBV5-6, the J call TRBJ1-2; 7 bases align to TRBD1. CDR1 is SGHDT and CDR2 is YYEEEE in the germline V gene. This CDR3 spans 14 amino acids. The J segment lost 8 bases and the V segment lost 4 bases, leaving 11 bases of the junction unmatched. CDR3 sequence (DNA): TGTGCCAGCAGCCGTTCGCAGGGGGAAGGAGGCTACACCTTC. Amino acid sequence: CASSRSQGEGGYTF.

The gene calls are TRBV7-3 and TRBJ1-2; 10 nucleotides line up with TRBD1. J was trimmed by 7 bases and V by 5 bases; bases with no gene match: 10. Germline CDR1 and CDR2: SGHTA and FQGTGA. The CDR3 totals 15 residues. CDR3 in DNA: TGTGCCAGCAGCCTATACGGGACAGGGGATCTTGGCTACACCTTC. Translating gives CASSLYGTGDLGYTF.

The chain uses TRBV5-1 and TRBJ2-7; D perhaps matches TRBD1 (5 bases). Germline V gene lookup returns CDR1 SGHRS and CDR2 YFSETQ. Trimming stripped 0 bases from V and 4 bases from J, with 26 bases between. CDR3 length: 19 amino acids. The CDR3, as DNA: TGCGCCAGCAGCTTGGTCGGCAGGTCCGGTGCAGGGATCGGATACGAGCAGTACTTC. Encoded protein: CASSLVGRSGAGIGYEQYF.

This chain joins TRBV5-4 and TRBJ1-2, with 8 bases that match TRBD1. The CDR3 sequence is 14 residues long. Germline V gives CDR1 SGHNT, CDR2 YYREEE (reference sequence). V dropped 0 bases and J dropped 7; count of bases not matched to a gene: 5. CDR3 nucleotides: TGTGCCAGCAGCTTGGATCAGGGGGCAAGTGGCTACACCTTC. This translates into CASSLDQGASGYTF. Variable domain in full (rest from reference TRBV5-4 and TRBJ1-2): ETGVTQSPTHLIKTRGQQVTLRCSSQSGHNTVSWYQQALGQGPQFIFQYYREEENGRGNFPPRFSGLQFPNYSSELNVNALELDDSALYLCASSLDQGASGYTFGSGTRLTVV.